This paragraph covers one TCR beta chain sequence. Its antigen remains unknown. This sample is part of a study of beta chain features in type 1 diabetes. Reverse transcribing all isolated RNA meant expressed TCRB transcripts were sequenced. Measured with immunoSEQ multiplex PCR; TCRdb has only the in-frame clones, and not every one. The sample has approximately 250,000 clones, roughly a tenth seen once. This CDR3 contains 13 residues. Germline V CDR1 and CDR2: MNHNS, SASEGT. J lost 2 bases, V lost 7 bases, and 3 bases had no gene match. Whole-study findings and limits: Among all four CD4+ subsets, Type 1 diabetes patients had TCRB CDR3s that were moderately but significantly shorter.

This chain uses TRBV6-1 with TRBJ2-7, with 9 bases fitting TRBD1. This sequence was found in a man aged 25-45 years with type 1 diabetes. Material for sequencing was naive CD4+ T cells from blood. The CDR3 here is CASTGQGPYEQYF. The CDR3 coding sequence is TGTGCCAGCACGGGACAGGGACCCTACGAGCAGTACTTC.